The 9 T cell receptor beta chains below come from one sample, sequenced in a study of blood T cells in healthy people across ages. A sample-barcoded 5' primer and a J-beta primer mix were used in a second PCR of about 7 to 11 cycles. TCRdb ran MiXCR on the 5' RACE reads and lists one entry per CDR3 protein. This table has approximately 2,000,000 distinct CDR3 sequences, approximately 40% appearing once. The specimen was blood. Source of these receptors: a human donor in good health.

For the CDR3, the DNA is TGTGCCAGCAGTCTAGAGGACGACTACTATGGCTACACCTTC. This encodes CASSLEDDYYGYTF. V and J are TRBV28 and TRBJ1-2; D gene ambiguous. From germline, CDR1 is MDHEN and CDR2 SYDVKM. Trimming pared 5 bases from V and 3 bases from J, leaving 13 bases between. This CDR3 is 14 amino acids long.

This clonotype has only a few counts. The V gene is TRBV25-1, the J gene TRBJ2-7; D possibly matches TRBD1 or TRBD2 (6 bases each). Germline loops: CDR1 MGHDK, CDR2 SYGVNS. This CDR3 spans 15 amino acids. The V gene lost 1 base and the J gene lost 5 bases, with 15 bases spanning the gap. CDR3 region: CASSESGRGLDEQYF. The CDR3 DNA reads TGTGCCAGCAGTGAATCGGGCAGGGGACTTGACGAGCAGTACTTC.

V is TRBV28 and J is TRBJ2-1, with a possible D match to TRBD1 (5 bases). The V end was cut by 6 bases, the J end by 2 bases, with 17 bases between. Germline lookup yields CDR1 MDHEN and CDR2 SYDVKM. This CDR3 is built from 16 residues. The CDR3 reads CASRPRRTSPYNEQFF. CDR3 nucleotides: TGTGCCAGCAGACCAAGACGGACATCCCCCTACAATGAGCAGTTCTTC. Variable domain in full (rest from reference TRBV28 and TRBJ2-1): DVKVTQSSRYLVKRTGEKVFLECVQDMDHENMFWYRQDPGLGLRLIYFSYDVKMKEKGDIPEGYSVSREKKERFSLILESASTNQTSMYLCASRPRRTSPYNEQFFGPGTRLTVL.

The CDR3 DNA follows: TGCGCCAGCGGATGGGGGGCGAATGCAGATACGCAGTATTTT. This encodes CASGWGANADTQYF. This chain links TRBV5-1 with TRBJ2-3; D tentatively fits TRBD1 or TRBD2 (6 bases each). The V end was cut by 7 bases, the J end by 4 bases, with 16 bases between. Germline CDR1 SGHRS, CDR2 YFSETQ. The CDR3 totals 14 residues.

This sequence joins TRBV20-1 and TRBJ1-2, with 8 positions matching TRBD1. The germline V gene encodes CDR1 DFQATT and CDR2 SNEGSKA (reference sequence). V trimming: 3 bases; J trimming: 8 bases; junction bases outside the gene matches: 29. This CDR3 has 20 amino acids. The CDR3 here is CSASSGTGSSGAPIMGGYTF. In DNA, the CDR3 is TGCAGTGCTAGTTCCGGGACAGGCTCCTCGGGGGCTCCTATTATGGGAGGCTACACCTTC.

V and J are TRBV25-1 and TRBJ1-1; D not resolved. Germline CDR1 is MGHDK and CDR2 is SYGVNS. Trimming removed 10 bases at V and 2 bases at J, with 20 bases between. The CDR3 extends over 15 amino acids. CDR3 sequence (DNA): TGTGCCACCGAGGACCCCCTTGATTTTAACACTGAAGCTTTCTTT. It translates to CATEDPLDFNTEAFF.

This clonotype has only a few counts. This rearrangement joins TRBV12-3 or TRBV12-4 to TRBJ2-1, with 12 bases lining up with TRBD2. The CDR3 runs 16 residues. J gave up 5 bases and V 5 bases, and 7 bases lay outside the gene matches. The chain's CDR3 is CASSQGLAGRNNEQFF. DNA of the CDR3: TGTGCCAGCAGTCAAGGACTAGCGGGACGCAACAATGAGCAGTTCTTC.

The CDR3 sequence is CASIEGTHSYEQYF. As DNA, the CDR3 is TGTGCCAGCATTGAGGGGACCCACTCCTACGAGCAGTACTTC. V is TRBV6-6 and J is TRBJ2-7; D is tentatively TRBD1 or TRBD2 (5 bases each). There are 14 residues in the CDR3. Germline CDR1 reads MNHNY; CDR2 reads SVGAGI (reference sequence). V was shortened by 7 bases and J by 0 bases, with 13 bases between the two germline ends.

This clonotype appeared once. The chain is built from TRBV30 and TRBJ2-3; D remains ambiguous. Germline CDR1 GTSNPN, CDR2 SVGIG (reference sequence). The ends were cut back, 4 bases at V and 4 bases at J, with 6 bases in the middle. The CDR3 is made up of 11 amino acids. The CDR3 nucleotides are TGTGCCTGGACTATCGCAGATACGCAGTATTTT. It yields the protein CAWTIADTQYF.